Listed below are T cell receptor beta chains from one sample, sequenced in a study of molecular identifiers for immune sequencing clone quantification. TCRdb reprocessed the PCR reads via MiXCR and lists one record per CDR3 protein. The table records some 590,000 distinct CDR3 sequences, over 25% of them present only once. What was sequenced was naive CD8+ T cells from blood, with Jurkat cell RNA spiked in. The receptors here all came from a human donor in good health. Some libraries in this study had Jurkat cell RNA spiked in. Both conserved end residues are part of each CDR3. A D gene is named only where the DNA matches it firmly.

CDR3aa: CSVEESRTTNYGYTF
j_gene: TRBJ1-2
v_gene: TRBV29-1
d_gene: -

CDR3aa: CASSLGPPSGNTIYF
j_gene: TRBJ1-3
v_gene: TRBV27
d_gene: -

CDR3aa: CASSLGQGATEASF
j_gene: TRBJ1-1
v_gene: TRBV12-3/TRBV12-4
d_gene: TRBD1

CDR3aa: CSANPAEAFF
j_gene: TRBJ1-1
v_gene: TRBV20-1
d_gene: -

CDR3aa: CASSPFGGGSSTDTQYF
j_gene: TRBJ2-3
v_gene: TRBV7-2
d_gene: TRBD2

CDR3aa: CASSLSGNIQYF
j_gene: TRBJ2-4
v_gene: TRBV28
d_gene: -

CDR3aa: CASSPSDGRYYEQYF
j_gene: TRBJ2-7
v_gene: TRBV7-2
d_gene: -

CDR3aa: CASSEAASREPQYF
j_gene: TRBJ2-5
v_gene: TRBV2
d_gene: TRBD2

CDR3aa: CASSSRTDTYVQYF
j_gene: TRBJ2-7
v_gene: TRBV7-9
d_gene: -

CDR3aa: CAWTPGQGRETQYF
j_gene: TRBJ2-5
v_gene: TRBV30
d_gene: TRBD1

CDR3aa: CASSGDWGMTEAFF
j_gene: TRBJ1-1
v_gene: TRBV5-1
d_gene: -

CDR3aa: CSARDGDGTSLEAFF
j_gene: TRBJ1-1
v_gene: TRBV20-1
d_gene: -

CDR3aa: CASSLESGTGGGRINEKLFF
j_gene: TRBJ1-4
v_gene: TRBV12-3/TRBV12-4
d_gene: TRBD1

CDR3aa: CASSWDRTTNEKLFF
j_gene: TRBJ1-4
v_gene: TRBV7-2
d_gene: TRBD1

CDR3aa: CASTVDRSYGYTF
j_gene: TRBJ1-2
v_gene: TRBV7-9
d_gene: -

CDR3aa: CSASVQEVSQETQYF
j_gene: TRBJ2-5
v_gene: TRBV20-1
d_gene: -

CDR3aa: CSVEGDLVKGGSYNEQFF
j_gene: TRBJ2-1
v_gene: TRBV29-1
d_gene: -

CDR3aa: CASSVGSYDEQFF
j_gene: TRBJ2-1
v_gene: TRBV9
d_gene: -

CDR3aa: CASSVEQGVSNTGELFF
j_gene: TRBJ2-2
v_gene: TRBV9
d_gene: TRBD1

CDR3aa: CASSSGTGAYGYTF
j_gene: TRBJ1-2
v_gene: TRBV5-6
d_gene: TRBD1

CDR3aa: CASSPQVGNQETQYF
j_gene: TRBJ2-5
v_gene: TRBV7-9
d_gene: -

CDR3aa: CASSLEASGIQETQYF
j_gene: TRBJ2-5
v_gene: TRBV5-1
d_gene: TRBD2

CDR3aa: CASTDPGDSMRKPSTDTQYF
j_gene: TRBJ2-3
v_gene: TRBV5-1
d_gene: -

CDR3aa: CASSLLAGLTSSSYEQYF
j_gene: TRBJ2-7
v_gene: TRBV27
d_gene: TRBD2

CDR3aa: CASSPASSLVQETQYF
j_gene: TRBJ2-5
v_gene: TRBV27
d_gene: -

CDR3aa: CASSLAPGHNQPQHF
j_gene: TRBJ1-5
v_gene: TRBV5-4
d_gene: -

CDR3aa: CASSQYSGTSYEQYF
j_gene: TRBJ2-7
v_gene: TRBV4-2
d_gene: TRBD2

CDR3aa: CSARDRGSSYGYTF
j_gene: TRBJ1-2
v_gene: TRBV20-1
d_gene: -

CDR3aa: CASSLKGQETQCF
j_gene: TRBJ2-5
v_gene: TRBV13
d_gene: -

CDR3aa: CASSPDRLRSYEQYF
j_gene: TRBJ2-7
v_gene: TRBV9
d_gene: -

CDR3aa: CASSPPLAGGGTDEQFF
j_gene: TRBJ2-1
v_gene: TRBV6-2/TRBV6-3
d_gene: TRBD2

CDR3aa: CASNSLGSTDTQYF
j_gene: TRBJ2-3
v_gene: TRBV6-1
d_gene: -

CDR3aa: CASSQLSGRPQHF
j_gene: TRBJ1-5
v_gene: TRBV14
d_gene: -

CDR3aa: CASRKTGSLADTQYF
j_gene: TRBJ2-3
v_gene: TRBV2
d_gene: -

CDR3aa: CASSQVPLGGEEQFF
j_gene: TRBJ2-1
v_gene: TRBV4-3
d_gene: TRBD2

CDR3aa: CASSSGENGYTF
j_gene: TRBJ1-2
v_gene: TRBV6-5
d_gene: -

CDR3aa: CASSYSVPGQSNQPQHF
j_gene: TRBJ1-5
v_gene: TRBV6-5
d_gene: TRBD1

CDR3aa: CASSLEPGTGTYAQYF
j_gene: TRBJ2-7
v_gene: TRBV11-2
d_gene: -

CDR3aa: CASSSIHPDRGPGQPQHF
j_gene: TRBJ1-5
v_gene: TRBV19
d_gene: TRBD1

CDR3aa: CASSRGGPEAFF
j_gene: TRBJ1-1
v_gene: TRBV27
d_gene: -

CDR3aa: CASGLRPHNGYTF
j_gene: TRBJ1-2
v_gene: TRBV12-5
d_gene: -

CDR3aa: CASSMSGTLQETQYF
j_gene: TRBJ2-5
v_gene: TRBV7-9
d_gene: -

CDR3aa: CASRDIVKVRYF
j_gene: TRBJ2-7
v_gene: TRBV2
d_gene: -

CDR3aa: CASSQSPALGGNQPQHF
j_gene: TRBJ1-5
v_gene: TRBV4-1
d_gene: -

CDR3aa: CASSYEDRRSNYGYTF
j_gene: TRBJ1-2
v_gene: TRBV6-2/TRBV6-3
d_gene: TRBD1